This TCR beta chain was captured in a study of response to subunit inactivated influenza vaccine. Regarding the study as a whole: The authors offered the suggestion that each seasonal influenza vaccination recruits few new T cells.

The sample holds a few counts of this clonotype. Its antigen is not identified. TCRdb recomputed calls from the RT-PCR reads with MiXCR, one row per CDR3 protein. The sample shows hundreds of thousands of distinct CDR3 sequences, around 13% of them seen only once. V shed 8 bases and J 0 bases; nucleotides not matched to a gene: 6. Germline V gene data show CDR1 as MNHEY and CDR2 as SVGEGT. CDR3 length equals 15 residues. The material was PBMCs from blood, obtained around 14 days before vaccination. The TCR comes from a man in his fifties who received an inactivated influenza vaccine. The rearrangement links TRBV6-2 or TRBV6-3 to TRBJ2-3; 9 nucleotides line up with TRBD2. The CDR3, as DNA: TGTGCCAGCGTGAGCGGGGGGCCTAGCACAGATACGCAGTATTTT. Translation: CASVSGGPSTDTQYF.